This TCR beta chain was sequenced for a study of blood T cells in healthy people across ages. A sample-barcoded 5' primer and a J-beta primer mix were used in a second PCR of roughly 6 to 11 cycles. A template-switch adaptor that had 12 random nucleotides put a tag on each cDNA molecule. In TCRdb, the 5' RACE reads were re-called with MiXCR into one record per CDR3 protein. Here the sample spans some 1 million distinct CDR3 sequences, more than 40% being singletons. Study results and limitations: With age, beta diversity per million T cells declined roughly linearly, significantly by about 37.

Points on this clonotype: Its antigen is still unknown.

The receptor's source is a woman aged 55-69 years in good health. Sequenced material: blood.

CDR3 bases: TGTGCCACCAGTGCCACTGAAGTTGAGCAGTACTTC. It specifies CATSATEVEQYF. The chain recombines TRBV24-1 with TRBJ2-7; D unresolved. Germline CDR1 and CDR2: KGHDR and SFDVKD. The CDR3 spans 12 residues. With 5 bases removed from V and 7 bases from J, the gap between germline ends came to 11 bases.